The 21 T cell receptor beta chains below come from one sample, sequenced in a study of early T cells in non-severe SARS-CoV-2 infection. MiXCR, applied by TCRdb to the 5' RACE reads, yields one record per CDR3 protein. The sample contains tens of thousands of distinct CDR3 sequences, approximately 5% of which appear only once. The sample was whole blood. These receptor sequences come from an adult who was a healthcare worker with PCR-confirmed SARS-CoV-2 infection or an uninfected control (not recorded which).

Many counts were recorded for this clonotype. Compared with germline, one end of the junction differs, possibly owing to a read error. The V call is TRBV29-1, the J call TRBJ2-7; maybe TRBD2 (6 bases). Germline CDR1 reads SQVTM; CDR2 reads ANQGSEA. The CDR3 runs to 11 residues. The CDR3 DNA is TGCAGCGTTGAACAGGACTACGGGCAGTACTTC. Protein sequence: CSVEQDYGQYF.

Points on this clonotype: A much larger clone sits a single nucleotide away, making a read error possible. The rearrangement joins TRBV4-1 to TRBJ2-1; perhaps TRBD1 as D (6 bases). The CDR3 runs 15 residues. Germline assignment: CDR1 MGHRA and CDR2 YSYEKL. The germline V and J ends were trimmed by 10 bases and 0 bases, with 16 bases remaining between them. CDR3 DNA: TGCGCCAACAGTCTAGGACAGAACTCCTACAATGAGCAGTTCTTC. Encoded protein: CANSLGQNSYNEQFF.

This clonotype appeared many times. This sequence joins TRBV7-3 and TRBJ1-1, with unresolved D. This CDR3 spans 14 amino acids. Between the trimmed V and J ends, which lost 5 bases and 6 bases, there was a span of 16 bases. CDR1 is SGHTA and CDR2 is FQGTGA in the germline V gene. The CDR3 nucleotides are TGTGCCAGCAGCCCCCGAGAGGGCCGGCCTGAAGCTTTCTTT. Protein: CASSPREGRPEAFF.

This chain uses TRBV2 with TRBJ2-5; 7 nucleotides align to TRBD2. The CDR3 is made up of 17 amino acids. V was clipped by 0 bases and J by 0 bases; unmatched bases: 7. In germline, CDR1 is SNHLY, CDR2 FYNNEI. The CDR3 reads CASSEARYGTNQETQYF. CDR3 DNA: TGTGCCAGCAGTGAAGCGCGCTACGGGACTAACCAAGAGACCCAGTACTTC.

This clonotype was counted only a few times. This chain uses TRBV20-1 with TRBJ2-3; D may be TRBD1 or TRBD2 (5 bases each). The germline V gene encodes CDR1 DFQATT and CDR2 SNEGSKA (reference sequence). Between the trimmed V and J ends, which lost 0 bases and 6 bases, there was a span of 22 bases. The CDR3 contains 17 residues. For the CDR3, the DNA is TGCAGTGCTAGAGATTACGCGGAGGCGGGTTGGGGGGATACGCAGTATTTT. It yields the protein CSARDYAEAGWGDTQYF.

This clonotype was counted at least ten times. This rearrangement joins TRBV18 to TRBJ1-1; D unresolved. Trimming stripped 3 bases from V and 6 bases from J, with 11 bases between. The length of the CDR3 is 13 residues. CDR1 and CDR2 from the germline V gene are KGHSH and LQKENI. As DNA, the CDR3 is TGTGCCAGCTCACCGTCGGACGGGGCTGAAGCTTTCTTT. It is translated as CASSPSDGAEAFF. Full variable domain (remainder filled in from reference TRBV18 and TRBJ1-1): NAGVMQNPRHLVRRRGQEARLRCSPMKGHSHVYWYRQLPEEGLKFMVYLQKENIIDESGMPKERFSAEFPKEGPSILRIQQVVRGDSAAYFCASSPSDGAEAFFGQGTRLTVV.

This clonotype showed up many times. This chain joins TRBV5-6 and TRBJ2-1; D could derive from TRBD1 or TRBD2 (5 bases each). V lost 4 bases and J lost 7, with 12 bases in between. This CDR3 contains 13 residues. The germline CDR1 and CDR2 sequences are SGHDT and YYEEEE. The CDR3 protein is CASSPWGNNEQFF. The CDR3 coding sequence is TGTGCCAGCAGCCCATGGGGGAATAATGAGCAGTTCTTC.

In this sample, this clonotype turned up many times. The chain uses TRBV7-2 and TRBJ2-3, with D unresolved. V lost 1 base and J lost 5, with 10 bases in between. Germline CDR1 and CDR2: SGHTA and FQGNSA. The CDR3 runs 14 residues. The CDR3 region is CASSLDGVKDTQYF. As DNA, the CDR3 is TGTGCCAGCAGCTTAGATGGGGTGAAAGATACGCAGTATTTT.

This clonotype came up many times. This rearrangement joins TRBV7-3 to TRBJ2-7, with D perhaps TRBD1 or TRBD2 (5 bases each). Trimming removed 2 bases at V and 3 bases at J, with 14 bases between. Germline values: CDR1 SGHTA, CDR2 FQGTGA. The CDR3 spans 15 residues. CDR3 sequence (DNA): TGTGCCAGCAGCTTAGGGGGAGCGATGATCTACGAGCAGTACTTC. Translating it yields CASSLGGAMIYEQYF.

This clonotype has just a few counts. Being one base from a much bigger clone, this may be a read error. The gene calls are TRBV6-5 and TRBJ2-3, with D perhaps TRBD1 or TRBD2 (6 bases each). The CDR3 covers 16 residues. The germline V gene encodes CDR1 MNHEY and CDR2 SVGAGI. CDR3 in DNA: TGTGCCAGCAGTTACCGGAGGGGGAGTGTGGCAGATATGCAGTATTTT. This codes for CASSYRRGSVADMQYF.

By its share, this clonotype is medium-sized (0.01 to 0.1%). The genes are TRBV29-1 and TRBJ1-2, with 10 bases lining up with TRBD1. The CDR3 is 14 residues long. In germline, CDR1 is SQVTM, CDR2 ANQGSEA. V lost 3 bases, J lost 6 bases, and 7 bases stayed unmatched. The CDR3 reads CSVDPTGGFDGYTF. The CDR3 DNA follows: TGCAGCGTTGACCCGACAGGGGGCTTCGATGGCTACACCTTC.

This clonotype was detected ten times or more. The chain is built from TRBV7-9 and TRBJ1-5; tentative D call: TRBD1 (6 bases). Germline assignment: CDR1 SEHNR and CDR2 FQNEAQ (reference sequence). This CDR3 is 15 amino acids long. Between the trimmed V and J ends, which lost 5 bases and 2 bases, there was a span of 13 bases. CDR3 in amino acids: CASSPGEFGNQPQHF. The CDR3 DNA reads TGTGCCAGCAGCCCAGGGGAGTTTGGCAATCAGCCCCAGCATTTT.

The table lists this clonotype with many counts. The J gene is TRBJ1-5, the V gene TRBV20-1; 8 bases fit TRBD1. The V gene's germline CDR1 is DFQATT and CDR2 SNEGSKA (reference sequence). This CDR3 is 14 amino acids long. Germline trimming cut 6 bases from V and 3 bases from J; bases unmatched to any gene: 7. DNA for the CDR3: TGCAGTGCGCATCCGGGACAGGTCAATCAGCCCCAGCATTTT. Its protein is CSAHPGQVNQPQHF.

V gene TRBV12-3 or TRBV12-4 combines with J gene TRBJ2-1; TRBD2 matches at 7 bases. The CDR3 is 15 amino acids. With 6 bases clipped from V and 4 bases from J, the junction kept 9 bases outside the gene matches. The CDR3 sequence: CASRRVSGDYNEQFF. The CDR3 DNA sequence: TGTGCCAGCAGAAGGGTCAGCGGGGATTACAATGAGCAGTTCTTC.

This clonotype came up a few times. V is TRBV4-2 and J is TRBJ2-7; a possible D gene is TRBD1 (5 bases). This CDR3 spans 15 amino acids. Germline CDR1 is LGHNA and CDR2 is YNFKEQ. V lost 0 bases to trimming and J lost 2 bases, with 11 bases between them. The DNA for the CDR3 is TGTGCCAGCAGCCAAGATTCGAGCAGGGCCTACGAGCAGTACTTC. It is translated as CASSQDSSRAYEQYF.

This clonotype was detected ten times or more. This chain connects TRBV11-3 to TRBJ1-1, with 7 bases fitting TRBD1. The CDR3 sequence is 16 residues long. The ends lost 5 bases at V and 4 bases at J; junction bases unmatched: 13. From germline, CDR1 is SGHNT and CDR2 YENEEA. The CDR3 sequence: CASSLGPTGRGTEAFF. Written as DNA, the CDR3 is TGTGCCAGCAGCCTAGGGCCGACAGGGCGGGGCACTGAAGCTTTCTTT. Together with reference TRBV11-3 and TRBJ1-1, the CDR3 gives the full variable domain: EAGVVQSPRYKIIEKKQPVAFWCNPISGHNTLYWYLQNLGQGPELLIRYENEEAVDDSQLPKDRFSAERLKGVDSTLKIQPAELGDSAVYLCASSLGPTGRGTEAFFGQGTRLTVV.

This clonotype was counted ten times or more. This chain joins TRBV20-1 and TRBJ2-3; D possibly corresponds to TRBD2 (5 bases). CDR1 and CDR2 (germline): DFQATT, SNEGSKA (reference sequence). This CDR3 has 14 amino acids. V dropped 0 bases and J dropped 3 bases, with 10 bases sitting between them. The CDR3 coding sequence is TGCAGTGCTAGAGATGGCGGGTTGACAGATACGCAGTATTTT. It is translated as CSARDGGLTDTQYF.

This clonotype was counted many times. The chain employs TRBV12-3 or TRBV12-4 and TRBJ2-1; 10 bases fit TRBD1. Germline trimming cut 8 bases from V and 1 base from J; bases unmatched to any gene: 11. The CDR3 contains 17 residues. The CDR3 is CASGGQGNGRSYNEQFF. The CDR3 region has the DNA TGTGCCAGCGGGGGACAGGGGAATGGAAGGTCCTACAATGAGCAGTTCTTC.

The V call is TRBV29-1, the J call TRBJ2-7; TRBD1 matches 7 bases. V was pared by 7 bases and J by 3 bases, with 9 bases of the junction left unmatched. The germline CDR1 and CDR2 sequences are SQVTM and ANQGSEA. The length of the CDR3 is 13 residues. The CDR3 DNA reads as TGCAGCGGACGAGGGGGCAGAGACTACGAGCAGTACTTC. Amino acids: CSGRGGRDYEQYF.

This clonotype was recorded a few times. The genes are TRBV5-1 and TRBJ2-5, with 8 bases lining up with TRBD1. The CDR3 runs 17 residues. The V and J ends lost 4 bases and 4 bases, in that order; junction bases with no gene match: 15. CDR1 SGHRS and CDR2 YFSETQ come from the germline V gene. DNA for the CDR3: TGCGCCAGCAGCCCCGACACCTCCCAGGGGGCAGGAGAGACCCAGTACTTC. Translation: CASSPDTSQGAGETQYF. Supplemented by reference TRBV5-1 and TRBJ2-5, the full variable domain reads KAGVTQTPRYLIKTRGQQVTLSCSPISGHRSVSWYQQTPGQGLQFLFEYFSETQRNKGNFPGRFSGRQFSNSRSEMNVSTLELGDSALYLCASSPDTSQGAGETQYFGPGTRLLVL.

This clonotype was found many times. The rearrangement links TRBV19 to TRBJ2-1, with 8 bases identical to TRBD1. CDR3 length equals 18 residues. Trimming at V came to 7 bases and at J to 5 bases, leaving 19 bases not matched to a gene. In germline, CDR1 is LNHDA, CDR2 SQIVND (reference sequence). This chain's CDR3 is CASTSFSDREVSNNEQFF. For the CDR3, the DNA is TGTGCCAGTACCTCCTTCTCGGACAGGGAGGTTTCTAACAATGAGCAGTTCTTC.